Listed below are T cell receptor beta chains from one sample, sequenced in a study of T cell responses to AZD1222 COVID-19 vaccine. Repertoires were generated with immunoSEQ multiplex PCR, while TCRdb's copy carries only in-frame clones and drops some. This sample has 100,000 or so clones, with approximately 89% found just once. The specimen comprised peripheral blood, sampled on day 0 of AZD1222 vaccination. These receptors all come from an adult in good health. CDR3s include the opening cysteine and the closing phenylalanine or tryptophan. A D gene is named only where the DNA matches it firmly. Rows give clone size only sometimes, using once, few, many, or a class for an expanded clone.

abundance: .
v_gene: TRBV5-1
j_gene: TRBJ1-4
d_gene: .
CDR3aa: CASSSLAIDGEKLFF
CDR3nt: TGCGCCAGCAGCTCTCTCGCTATAGACGGTGAAAAACTGTTTTTT

abundance: .
v_gene: TRBV7-2
j_gene: TRBJ2-3
d_gene: .
CDR3aa: CASSLQGGPPDTQYF
CDR3nt: TGTGCCAGCAGCTTGCAGGGAGGACCCCCAGATACGCAGTATTTT

abundance: .
v_gene: TRBV5-4
j_gene: TRBJ2-3
d_gene: TRBD1
CDR3aa: CASSLETGVAGTDTQYF
CDR3nt: TGTGCCAGCAGCTTGGAGACAGGGGTGGCCGGCACAGATACGCAGTATTTT

abundance: .
v_gene: TRBV11-2
j_gene: TRBJ2-5
d_gene: TRBD1
CDR3aa: CASSPSGQVGETQYF
CDR3nt: TGTGCCAGCAGCCCGTCGGGACAGGTCGGGGAGACCCAGTACTTC

abundance: .
v_gene: TRBV14
j_gene: TRBJ1-4
d_gene: .
CDR3aa: CASSPRLATNEKLFF
CDR3nt: TGTGCCAGCAGCCCCCGACTGGCAACTAATGAAAAACTGTTTTTT

abundance: .
v_gene: TRBV6-5
j_gene: TRBJ2-7
d_gene: TRBD1
CDR3aa: CASSRGTGREQYF
CDR3nt: TGTGCCAGCAGTCGAGGGACAGGGAGAGAGCAGTACTTC

abundance: .
v_gene: TRBV27
j_gene: TRBJ2-2
d_gene: .
CDR3aa: CASTASGVRATGELFF
CDR3nt: TGTGCCAGCACAGCGTCGGGTGTACGTGCCACCGGGGAGCTGTTTTTT

abundance: .
v_gene: TRBV10-2
j_gene: TRBJ2-1
d_gene: TRBD1
CDR3aa: CASSESGTGSYNEQFF
CDR3nt: TGCGCCAGCAGTGAGTCCGGGACAGGTTCGTACAATGAGCAGTTCTTC

abundance: few
v_gene: TRBV7-9
j_gene: TRBJ2-5
d_gene: .
CDR3aa: CASSLNAGQETQYF
CDR3nt: TGTGCCAGCAGCTTAAACGCAGGACAAGAGACCCAGTACTTC

abundance: .
v_gene: TRBV5-1
j_gene: TRBJ2-3
d_gene: TRBD2
CDR3aa: CASRQNGGALGTDTQYF
CDR3nt: TGCGCCAGCAGACAGAACGGGGGGGCATTGGGCACAGATACGCAGTATTTT

abundance: .
v_gene: TRBV5-5
j_gene: TRBJ1-4
d_gene: .
CDR3aa: CASRRGQSTEKLFF
CDR3nt: TGTGCCAGCAGGAGGGGACAAAGCACTGAAAAACTGTTTTTT

abundance: .
v_gene: TRBV5-1
j_gene: TRBJ1-6
d_gene: .
CDR3aa: CASSLETGFISPLHF
CDR3nt: TGCGCCAGCAGCCTAGAAACAGGGTTCATTTCACCCCTCCACTTT

abundance: .
v_gene: TRBV15
j_gene: TRBJ1-5
d_gene: .
CDR3aa: CATSRDWGGREASNQPQHF
CDR3nt: TGTGCCACCAGCAGAGATTGGGGGGGCAGGGAGGCTAGCAATCAGCCCCAGCATTTT

abundance: .
v_gene: TRBV6-5
j_gene: TRBJ2-7
d_gene: .
CDR3aa: CASSYSPGLNYEQYF
CDR3nt: TGTGCCAGCAGTTACTCTCCGGGACTGAATTACGAGCAGTACTTC

abundance: .
v_gene: TRBV5-6
j_gene: TRBJ1-1
d_gene: .
CDR3aa: CASSPGTSEAFF
CDR3nt: TGTGCCAGCAGCCCCGGGACGTCAGAAGCTTTCTTT

abundance: .
v_gene: TRBV5-1
j_gene: TRBJ1-3
d_gene: .
CDR3aa: CASTLDGVAGNTIYF
CDR3nt: TGCGCCAGCACCTTAGACGGCGTTGCTGGAAACACCATATATTTT

abundance: .
v_gene: TRBV24-1
j_gene: TRBJ2-1
d_gene: .
CDR3aa: CATSDPGHYNEQFF
CDR3nt: TGTGCCACCAGTGACCCTGGACACTACAATGAGCAGTTCTTC

abundance: .
v_gene: TRBV4-1
j_gene: TRBJ1-5
d_gene: TRBD1
CDR3aa: CASSLIPTGSQPQHF
CDR3nt: TGCGCCAGCAGCCTAATCCCGACAGGGAGTCAGCCCCAGCATTTT

abundance: .
v_gene: TRBV30
j_gene: TRBJ1-1
d_gene: TRBD1
CDR3aa: CAWSARTGFTEAFF
CDR3nt: TGTGCCTGGAGTGCCCGGACAGGGTTCACTGAAGCTTTCTTT

abundance: .
v_gene: TRBV4-2
j_gene: TRBJ2-5
d_gene: .
CDR3aa: CASSQDNRSPPYF
CDR3nt: TGTGCCAGCAGCCAAGATAATCGGTCACCTCCGTACTTC

abundance: .
v_gene: TRBV7-9
j_gene: TRBJ2-3
d_gene: .
CDR3aa: CASSFGGDTQYF
CDR3nt: TGTGCCAGCAGCTTTGGCGGGGATACGCAGTATTTT

abundance: .
v_gene: TRBV24-1
j_gene: TRBJ2-3
d_gene: .
CDR3aa: CATSDFTQGGTDTQYF
CDR3nt: TGTGCCACCAGTGATTTCACTCAAGGGGGCACAGATACGCAGTATTTT

abundance: .
v_gene: TRBV5-5
j_gene: TRBJ2-5
d_gene: TRBD2
CDR3aa: CASSWQRVSGRGETQYF
CDR3nt: TGTGCCAGCAGTTGGCAGCGGGTTAGCGGGAGGGGAGAGACCCAGTACTTC

abundance: few
v_gene: TRBV7-2
j_gene: TRBJ1-2
d_gene: .
CDR3aa: CASSLVGRGGGYTF
CDR3nt: TGTGCCAGCAGCTTAGTAGGCAGGGGTGGGGGCTACACCTTC

abundance: .
v_gene: TRBV19
j_gene: TRBJ2-6
d_gene: TRBD1
CDR3aa: CASSRRTGLGSGANVLTF
CDR3nt: TGTGCCAGTAGTAGGCGGACAGGGTTGGGATCTGGGGCCAACGTCCTGACTTTC

abundance: .
v_gene: TRBV19
j_gene: TRBJ2-1
d_gene: .
CDR3aa: CASSPGSSYNEQFF
CDR3nt: TGTGCCAGTAGTCCAGGGAGCTCCTACAATGAGCAGTTCTTC

abundance: .
v_gene: TRBV28
j_gene: TRBJ1-1
d_gene: .
CDR3aa: CASSLWTDLNTEAFF
CDR3nt: TGTGCCAGCAGTTTATGGACAGACCTTAACACTGAAGCTTTCTTT

abundance: .
v_gene: TRBV29-1
j_gene: TRBJ2-1
d_gene: .
CDR3aa: CSVEGSNEQFF
CDR3nt: TGCAGCGTTGAGGGCAGCAATGAGCAGTTCTTC

abundance: .
v_gene: TRBV7-2
j_gene: TRBJ2-1
d_gene: .
CDR3aa: CASSSNGAYNEQFF
CDR3nt: TGTGCCAGCAGCTCAAACGGGGCATACAATGAGCAGTTCTTC

abundance: .
v_gene: TRBV19
j_gene: TRBJ1-5
d_gene: .
CDR3aa: CANPGQAEQQPQHF
CDR3nt: TGTGCCAATCCCGGCCAGGCGGAACAACAGCCCCAGCATTTT

abundance: .
v_gene: TRBV7-8
j_gene: TRBJ1-1
d_gene: .
CDR3aa: CASSFYPGVNTEAFF
CDR3nt: TGTGCCAGCAGCTTCTATCCGGGGGTGAACACTGAAGCTTTCTTT

abundance: once
v_gene: TRBV30
j_gene: TRBJ1-6
d_gene: .
CDR3aa: CAWSVPVNSVALHF
CDR3nt: TGTGCCTGGAGTGTACCGGTCAACTCAGTGGCACTCCACTTT

abundance: .
v_gene: TRBV11-2
j_gene: TRBJ2-5
d_gene: TRBD1
CDR3aa: CASSTRTGARETQYF
CDR3nt: TGTGCCAGCAGCACGCGGACAGGGGCCCGAGAGACCCAGTACTTC

abundance: .
v_gene: TRBV2
j_gene: TRBJ2-5
d_gene: .
CDR3aa: CASTAGDIQGEETQYF
CDR3nt: TGTGCCAGCACCGCGGGGGACATCCAGGGAGAAGAGACCCAGTACTTC

abundance: .
v_gene: TRBV5-5
j_gene: TRBJ1-5
d_gene: .
CDR3aa: CASSRTVYSNQPQHF
CDR3nt: TGTGCCAGCAGCCGGACAGTTTATAGCAATCAGCCCCAGCATTTT

abundance: .
v_gene: TRBV6-6
j_gene: TRBJ2-2
d_gene: .
CDR3aa: CASRPSGAGELFF
CDR3nt: TGTGCCAGCAGACCCTCGGGAGCCGGGGAGCTGTTTTTT

abundance: .
v_gene: TRBV7-2
j_gene: TRBJ2-3
d_gene: TRBD1
CDR3aa: CASSKGQGTDTQYF
CDR3nt: TGTGCCAGCAGCAAAGGACAGGGAACAGATACGCAGTATTTT

abundance: once
v_gene: TRBV6-5
j_gene: TRBJ1-5
d_gene: .
CDR3aa: CASSQQGPGQPQHF
CDR3nt: TGTGCCAGCAGCCAGCAGGGACCGGGGCAGCCCCAGCATTTT

abundance: .
v_gene: TRBV4-3
j_gene: TRBJ1-5
d_gene: .
CDR3aa: CASSQVRNQPQHF
CDR3nt: TGCGCCAGCAGCCAAGTAAGGAATCAGCCCCAGCATTTT

abundance: .
v_gene: TRBV9
j_gene: TRBJ2-2
d_gene: TRBD2
CDR3aa: CASSVLAGNTGELFF
CDR3nt: TGTGCCAGCAGCGTACTAGCGGGGAACACCGGGGAGCTGTTTTTT

abundance: .
v_gene: TRBV3-1/TRBV3-2
j_gene: TRBJ2-1
d_gene: .
CDR3aa: CASSQDATYNEQFF
CDR3nt: TGTGCCAGCAGCCAAGACGCCACCTACAATGAGCAGTTCTTC

abundance: .
v_gene: TRBV25-1
j_gene: TRBJ1-2
d_gene: .
CDR3aa: CASSAELDYGYTF
CDR3nt: TGTGCCAGCAGTGCTGAGCTGGACTATGGCTACACCTTC

abundance: .
v_gene: TRBV21-1
j_gene: TRBJ2-3
d_gene: .
CDR3aa: CASSKGIGGKAFRTDTQYF
CDR3nt: TGTGCCAGCAGCAAGGGGATCGGGGGGAAAGCATTCCGCACAGATACGCAGTATTTT

abundance: .
v_gene: TRBV3-1/TRBV3-2
j_gene: TRBJ1-2
d_gene: TRBD1
CDR3aa: CASSPAGTVRNYGYTF
CDR3nt: TGTGCCAGCAGCCCAGCCGGGACAGTTCGTAACTATGGCTACACCTTC

abundance: .
v_gene: TRBV3-1/TRBV3-2
j_gene: TRBJ2-3
d_gene: .
CDR3aa: CASSQGVTSTDTQYF
CDR3nt: TGTGCCAGCAGCCAGGGGGTGACTAGCACAGATACGCAGTATTTT

abundance: .
v_gene: TRBV19
j_gene: TRBJ1-5
d_gene: .
CDR3aa: CASSILARGGNQPQHF
CDR3nt: .

abundance: .
v_gene: TRBV20-1
j_gene: TRBJ1-2
d_gene: TRBD1
CDR3aa: CSRTGDHGYTF
CDR3nt: TGCAGTCGGACAGGGGATCATGGCTACACCTTC

abundance: .
v_gene: TRBV19
j_gene: TRBJ1-2
d_gene: TRBD1
CDR3aa: CASSGQGWGYTF
CDR3nt: TGTGCCAGTAGTGGACAGGGTTGGGGCTACACCTTC

abundance: .
v_gene: TRBV6-4
j_gene: TRBJ2-3
d_gene: TRBD2
CDR3aa: CASSSTSAVTDTQYF
CDR3nt: TGTGCCAGCAGTTCTACTAGCGCGGTCACAGATACGCAGTATTTT

abundance: .
v_gene: TRBV6-2/TRBV6-3
j_gene: TRBJ1-1
d_gene: .
CDR3aa: CASSPRGRVNTEAFF
CDR3nt: TGTGCCAGCAGTCCACGGGGCAGAGTGAACACTGAAGCTTTCTTT

abundance: .
v_gene: TRBV11-2
j_gene: TRBJ2-2
d_gene: TRBD2
CDR3aa: CASSFALAGGSGELFF
CDR3nt: TGTGCCAGCAGCTTCGCACTAGCGGGGGGATCCGGGGAGCTGTTTTTT

abundance: .
v_gene: TRBV18
j_gene: TRBJ1-1
d_gene: .
CDR3aa: CASSPGQIYTEAFF
CDR3nt: TGTGCCAGCTCACCGGGACAAATATACACTGAAGCTTTCTTT

abundance: .
v_gene: TRBV24-1
j_gene: TRBJ1-4
d_gene: .
CDR3aa: CATSDFTGRTVLNEKLFF
CDR3nt: TGTGCCACCAGTGATTTCACCGGACGGACAGTCCTGAATGAAAAACTGTTTTTT

abundance: .
v_gene: TRBV5-5
j_gene: TRBJ1-2
d_gene: .
CDR3aa: CASSLTDGNYGYTF
CDR3nt: TGTGCCAGCAGCCTGACAGACGGGAACTATGGCTACACCTTC

abundance: .
v_gene: TRBV6-5
j_gene: TRBJ2-2
d_gene: TRBD1
CDR3aa: CASTRQGITGELFF
CDR3nt: TGTGCCAGCACTAGACAGGGGATCACCGGGGAGCTGTTTTTT

abundance: .
v_gene: TRBV29-1
j_gene: TRBJ2-3
d_gene: .
CDR3aa: CSVVQGAPDTQYF
CDR3nt: TGCAGCGTTGTTCAGGGCGCCCCAGATACGCAGTATTTT

abundance: .
v_gene: TRBV7-2
j_gene: TRBJ2-7
d_gene: TRBD2
CDR3aa: CASSSGLAGADGRDF
CDR3nt: TGTGCCAGCAGCTCAGGACTAGCGGGGGCCGACGGCCGGGACTTC